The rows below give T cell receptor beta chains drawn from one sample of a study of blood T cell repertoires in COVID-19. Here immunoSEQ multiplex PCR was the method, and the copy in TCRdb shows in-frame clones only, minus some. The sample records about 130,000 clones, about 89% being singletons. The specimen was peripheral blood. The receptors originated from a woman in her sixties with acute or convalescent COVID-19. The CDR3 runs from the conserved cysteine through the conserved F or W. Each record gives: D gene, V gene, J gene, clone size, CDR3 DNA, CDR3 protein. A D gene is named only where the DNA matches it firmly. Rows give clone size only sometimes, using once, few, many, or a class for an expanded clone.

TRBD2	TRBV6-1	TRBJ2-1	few	TGTGCCAGCAGTGGGACACCGGGACTAGCGGGAGTGGGGTTCTACAATGAGCAGTTCTTC	CASSGTPGLAGVGFYNEQFF
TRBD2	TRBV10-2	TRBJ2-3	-	TGCGCCAGCAAGGCCCTTAGCGGGAGTGTGGCAGATACGCAGTATTTT	CASKALSGSVADTQYF
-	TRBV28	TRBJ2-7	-	TGTGCCACCCCTTATAGCTCCTACGAGCAGTACTTC	CATPYSSYEQYF
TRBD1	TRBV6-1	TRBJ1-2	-	TGTGCCAGCAGTGAAAGAAGAAGCAGGGGGGACTATGGCTACACCTTC	CASSERRSRGDYGYTF
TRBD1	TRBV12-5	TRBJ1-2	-	TGTGCTAGTGGCCAAGGACAGGGGGGCGTCTATGGCTACACCTTC	CASGQGQGGVYGYTF
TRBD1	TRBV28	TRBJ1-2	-	TGTGCCAGCATTCCAGGGACAGGCTATGGCTACACCTTC	CASIPGTGYGYTF
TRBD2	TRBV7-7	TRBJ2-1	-	TGTGCTAGCTCCAGCGGGAGGGCCTGGGGCAATGAGCAGTTCTTC	CASSSGRAWGNEQFF
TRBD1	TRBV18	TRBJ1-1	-	TGTGCCAGCTCACCACCCACAGGGGGCACTGAAGCTTTCTTT	CASSPPTGGTEAFF
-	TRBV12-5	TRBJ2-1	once	TGTGCTAGTGGCCCGACTCGCGATGAGCAGTTCTTC	CASGPTRDEQFF
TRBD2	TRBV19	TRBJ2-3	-	TGTGCCAGTAGTACTCAAGCGGGAGTGGGTACAGATACGCAGTATTTT	CASSTQAGVGTDTQYF
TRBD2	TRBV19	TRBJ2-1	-	TGTGCCAGTAGTACTAGCGGGAGCAATGAGCAGTTCTTC	CASSTSGSNEQFF
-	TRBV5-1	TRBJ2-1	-	TGCGCCAGCAGCCTCGGGACTTCCAATGAGCAGTTCTTC	CASSLGTSNEQFF
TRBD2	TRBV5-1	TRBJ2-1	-	TGCGCCAGCAGCTTGTGGACTAGCGGGAGCAATGAGCAGTTCTTC	CASSLWTSGSNEQFF
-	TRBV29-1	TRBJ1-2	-	TGCAGCGTCAGACCTACCGGGACAAAGAATGGCTACACCTTC	CSVRPTGTKNGYTF
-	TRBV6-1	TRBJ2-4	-	TGTGCCAGCAGTGACCGCGCGACCGAGGTCGCAAACTATAAAAACATTCAGTACTTC	CASSDRATEVANYKNIQYF
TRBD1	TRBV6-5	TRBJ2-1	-	TGTGCCAGCAGACGCCGACAGGGCACTTACAATGAGCAGTTCTTC	CASRRRQGTYNEQFF
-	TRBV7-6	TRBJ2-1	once	TGTGCCAGCAGCAGAGACTCAAGACAGGCCTTCGGCGATGAGCAGTTCTTC	CASSRDSRQAFGDEQFF
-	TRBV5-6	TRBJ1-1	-	TGTGCCAGCAGCTCGGGAGCCATGAACACTGAAGCTTTCTTT	CASSSGAMNTEAFF
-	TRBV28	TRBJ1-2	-	TGTGCCAGCGTCAGCGGTCAGGATCGGGGCTACACCTTC	CASVSGQDRGYTF
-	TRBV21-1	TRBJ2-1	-	TGTGCCAGCAGGGGAGGGAGCGGCGAATACAATGAGCAGTTCTTC	CASRGGSGEYNEQFF
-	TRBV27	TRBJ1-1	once	TGTGCCAGCAGGGGGGCCTTGAACACTGAAGCTTTCTTT	CASRGALNTEAFF
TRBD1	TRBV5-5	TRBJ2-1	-	TGTGCCAGCAGCCCGGCAGGGGGTATTGAGCAGTTCTTC	CASSPAGGIEQFF
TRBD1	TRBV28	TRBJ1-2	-	TGTGCCAGCAGTTTGGAGGGGACAGCCTATGGCTACACCTTC	CASSLEGTAYGYTF
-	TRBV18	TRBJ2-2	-	TGTGCCAGCTCACCCGCAGGGGTGAACACCGGGGAGCTGTTTTTT	CASSPAGVNTGELFF
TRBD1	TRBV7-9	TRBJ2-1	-	TGTGCCAGCAGCTTAGGGACAGGGATGGGCAATGAGCAGTTCTTC	CASSLGTGMGNEQFF
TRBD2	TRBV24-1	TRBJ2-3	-	TGTGCCACCAGTACCCGACTAGCGGGATTGAACCCGTATACGCAGTATTTT	CATSTRLAGLNPYTQYF
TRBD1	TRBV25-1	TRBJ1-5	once	TGTGCCAGCAGGGGGACAGGCGACAATCAGCCCCAGCATTTT	CASRGTGDNQPQHF
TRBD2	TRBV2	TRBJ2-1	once	TGTGCCAGCAGTGTCGGGAGGGCCTTCAATGAGCAGTTCTTC	CASSVGRAFNEQFF
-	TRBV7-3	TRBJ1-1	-	TGTGCCAGCAGCTTATTTAGGGAGGGTGAAGCTTTCTTT	CASSLFREGEAFF
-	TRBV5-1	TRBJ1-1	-	TGCGCCAGCAGCTTAGGAGGGTGGGACACTGAAGCTTTCTTT	CASSLGGWDTEAFF
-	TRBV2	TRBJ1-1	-	TGTGCCAGCTTTCCAGGGTGGGACTCTGAAGCTTTCTTT	CASFPGWDSEAFF
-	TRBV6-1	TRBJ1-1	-	TGTGCCAGCAGTGAGATCCCTAACGCTGAAGCTTTCTTT	CASSEIPNAEAFF
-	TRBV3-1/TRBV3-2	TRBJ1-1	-	TGTGCCAGCAGAGACGTCAGCGCTGAAGCTTTCTTT	CASRDVSAEAFF
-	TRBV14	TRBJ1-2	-	TGTGCCAGCAGCCAAGATGGAGGGGCCAGCTCTGCGGGCTACACCTTC	CASSQDGGASSAGYTF
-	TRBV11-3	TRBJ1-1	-	TGTGCCAGCAGCTTCCCCGGACTTGAAGCTTTCTTT	CASSFPGLEAFF
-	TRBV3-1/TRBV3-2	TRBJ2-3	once	TGTGCCAGCAGCCCCTCCCGGGAACTGAAGGGGGTCACGCAGTATTTT	CASSPSRELKGVTQYF
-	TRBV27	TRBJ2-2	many	TGTGCCAGCAGTTTTTTCGCCGGGGAGCTGTTTTTT	CASSFFAGELFF
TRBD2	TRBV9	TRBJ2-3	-	TGTGCCAGCAGCGTAGAAAGCGGGATCACAGATACGCAGTATTTT	CASSVESGITDTQYF
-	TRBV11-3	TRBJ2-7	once	TGTGCCAGCAGCTTTACCCAGGGGTACGAGCAGTACTTC	CASSFTQGYEQYF
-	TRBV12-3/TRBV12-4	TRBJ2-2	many	TGTGCCAGCGGTCAGGGGGAGCTGTTTTTT	CASGQGELFF
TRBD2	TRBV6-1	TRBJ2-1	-	TGTGCCAGCAAGGGCGGGAGTATGGATGAGCAGTTCTTC	CASKGGSMDEQFF
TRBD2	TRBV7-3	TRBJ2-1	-	TGTGCCAGCAGCTTATGGGCTAGCGGTAGCTCCTACAATGAGCAGTTCTTC	CASSLWASGSSYNEQFF
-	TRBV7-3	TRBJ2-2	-	TGTGCCAGCAGCTTTGGCGGAATGAACGGGGAGCTGTTTTTT	CASSFGGMNGELFF
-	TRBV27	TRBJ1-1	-	TGTGCCAGCAGTTCTTGGGACAAGGGCACTGAAGCTTTCTTT	CASSSWDKGTEAFF
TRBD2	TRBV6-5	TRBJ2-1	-	TGTGCCAGCCGTTTCGACGGGACTAGTTATTTCAATGAGCAGTTCTTC	CASRFDGTSYFNEQFF
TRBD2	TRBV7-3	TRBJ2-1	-	TGTGCCAGCAGCCCAGGCATTAGCGGGACATCTTCCTACAATGAGCAGTTCTTC	CASSPGISGTSSYNEQFF
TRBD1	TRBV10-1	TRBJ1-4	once	TGCGCCAGCAGTGAGAACAGGGGGGCTAATGAAAAACTGTTTTTT	CASSENRGANEKLFF
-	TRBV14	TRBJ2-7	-	TGTGCCAGCAGGGGAGGAACCTACGAGCAGTACTTC	CASRGGTYEQYF
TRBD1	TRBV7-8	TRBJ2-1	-	TGTGCCAGCAGCCGGGACAGGGGAAAGATCTTC	CASSRDRGKIF
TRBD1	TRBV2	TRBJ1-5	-	TGTGCCAGCAGCCCGGGACAGAGCAATCAGCCCCAGCATTTT	CASSPGQSNQPQHF
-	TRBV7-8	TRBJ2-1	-	TGTGCCAGCAGCTTAACGGCAGGGCGATCCTACAATGAGCAGTTCTTC	CASSLTAGRSYNEQFF
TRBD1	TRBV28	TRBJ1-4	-	TGTGCCAGCAGTGCCCCGGGACAGTTTAATGAAAAACTGTTTTTT	CASSAPGQFNEKLFF
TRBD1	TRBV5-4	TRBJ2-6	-	TGTGCCAGCAGCTTGGGGACAGGGGCTGGGGCCAACGTCCTGACTTTC	CASSLGTGAGANVLTF
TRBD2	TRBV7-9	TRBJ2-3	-	TGTGCCAGCAGCTTAAGCCCCCCGGGACTAGGAAATACGCAGTATTTT	CASSLSPPGLGNTQYF
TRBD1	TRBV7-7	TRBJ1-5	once	TGTGCTAGCAGCTTCAAGAGGGGACAGTGGACCACCTATAGCAATCAGCCCCAGCATTTT	CASSFKRGQWTTYSNQPQHF